Following are 30 T cell receptor beta chains from one sample sequenced in a study of blood T cell repertoires in COVID-19. Sequencing used immunoSEQ multiplex PCR; TCRdb keeps in-frame clones, though not all of them. In the table there are about 290,000 clones, just under 90% of which are singletons. Sample: peripheral blood. The receptors were gathered from a woman aged 25 to 39 with COVID-19, enrolled during active disease.

In DNA, the CDR3 is TGTGCCAGCGCGGGCCTAAGGAATCAGCCCCAGCATTTT. This translates into CASAGLRNQPQHF. V gene TRBV28 combines with J gene TRBJ1-5; D remains ambiguous. CDR1 and CDR2 (germline): MDHEN, SYDVKM. V lost 8 bases and J lost 4, with 12 bases in between. This CDR3 spans 13 amino acids.

The rearrangement joins TRBV19 to TRBJ1-5; D perhaps matches TRBD1 (6 bases). V was pared by 5 bases and J by 5 bases, with 19 bases between. Germline V gene sequence: CDR1 LNHDA, CDR2 SQIVND (reference sequence). This CDR3 contains 16 residues. CDR3 bases: TGTGCCAGTAGTTGGGGGGGCTCACCTTATTATCAGCCCCAGCATTTT. Its protein product is CASSWGGSPYYQPQHF.

The CDR3 coding sequence is TGCGCCAGCATCCATTTGGCAACAGGGACCTCTGGAAACACCATATATTTT. Translating it yields CASIHLATGTSGNTIYF. The V gene is TRBV5-1, the J gene TRBJ1-3, with TRBD1 as a possible D gene (6 bases). V was shortened by 6 bases and J by 0 bases, with 19 bases between the two germline ends. The V gene's germline CDR1 is SGHRS and CDR2 YFSETQ. This CDR3 has 17 residues. The complete variable domain, with remaining parts taken from reference TRBV5-1 and TRBJ1-3, reads KAGVTQTPRYLIKTRGQQVTLSCSPISGHRSVSWYQQTPGQGLQFLFEYFSETQRNKGNFPGRFSGRQFSNSRSEMNVSTLELGDSALYLCASIHLATGTSGNTIYFGEGSWLTVV.

A remark on this clone: Compared with germline, one end of the junction differs, possibly owing to a read error. The rearrangement uses TRBV3-1 (or the pseudogene TRBV3-2) and TRBJ1-6; no clear D. The CDR3 spans 16 residues. Germline CDR1 reads LGHDT; CDR2 reads YNNKEL (reference sequence). The DNA for the CDR3 is TGTGCCGGCAGCCAAGGGCCCCTAGGAAATAATTCACCCCTCCACTTT. Translating it yields CAGSQGPLGNNSPLHF.

The J gene is TRBJ2-1, the V gene TRBV3-1 (or the pseudogene TRBV3-2); D might be TRBD2 (6 bases). CDR3 size: 16 residues. The V end lost 0 bases, the J end lost 5 bases, and 14 bases lay between the germline ends. Germline V gene lookup returns CDR1 LGHDT and CDR2 YNNKEL (reference sequence). CDR3 nucleotide sequence: TGTGCCAGCAGCCAAGAGATTAGCGGTACCAACAATGAGCAGTTCTTC. Translation gives CASSQEISGTNNEQFF.

This chain links TRBV5-6 with TRBJ1-2, with 9 bases fitting TRBD1. CDR3 length equals 15 residues. CDR1 is SGHDT and CDR2 is YYEEEE in the germline V gene. With V trimmed by 4 bases and J by 8 bases, 12 bases remained unmatched. CDR3 sequence reads: CASSPTGTGRGGYTF. DNA of the CDR3: TGTGCCAGCAGCCCAACCGGGACAGGGAGGGGCGGCTACACCTTC.

This chain uses TRBV4-1 with TRBJ1-4, with no clear D. Germline V gives CDR1 MGHRA, CDR2 YSYEKL. The CDR3 consists of 14 residues. The ends were cut back, 1 base at V and 8 bases at J, with 11 bases in the middle. The CDR3 spells CASSQVLGGEKLFF. In nucleotides, the CDR3 is TGCGCCAGCAGCCAAGTATTGGGAGGGGAAAAACTGTTTTTT.

The rearrangement joins TRBV3-1 (or the pseudogene TRBV3-2) to TRBJ2-1, with TRBD2 matching over 12 bases. This CDR3 is built from 16 residues. V shed 3 bases and J 6 bases; nucleotides not matched to a gene: 6. CDR1 and CDR2 (germline): LGHDT, YNNKEL (reference sequence). CDR3 nucleotide sequence: TGTGCCAGCAGCCATGCCGCTAGCGGGGGGGCCAATGAGCAGTTCTTC. Its translation: CASSHAASGGANEQFF.

The V and J genes are TRBV11-2 and TRBJ2-2, with TRBD1 matching over 11 bases. V was clipped by 5 bases and J by 5 bases; unmatched bases: 7. In germline, CDR1 is SGHAT, CDR2 FQNNGV. This CDR3 region has 16 residues. The CDR3 sequence is CASSTMRDRGTGELFF. CDR3 bases: TGTGCCAGCAGCACGATGCGGGACAGGGGGACCGGGGAGCTGTTTTTT. The entire variable domain, with the rest obtained from reference TRBV11-2 and TRBJ2-2, is as follows: EAGVAQSPRYKIIEKRQSVAFWCNPISGHATLYWYQQILGQGPKLLIQFQNNGVVDDSQLPKDRFSAERLKGVDSTLKIQPAKLEDSAVYLCASSTMRDRGTGELFFGEGSRLTVL.

V usage is TRBV10-3 and J usage is TRBJ1-1, with TRBD1 identical over 7 bases. V shed 3 bases, J shed 5 bases, and the junction held 12 bases outside the gene matches. Germline loops: CDR1 ENHRY, CDR2 SYGVKD. The CDR3 is made up of 16 amino acids. The CDR3 DNA sequence: TGTGCCATCAGTGATCCGCCTACGACAGGGCGTACTGAAGCTTTCTTT. It encodes CAISDPPTTGRTEAFF.

The chain has TRBV28 and TRBJ2-7; no firm D call. This CDR3 contains 12 residues. Trimming cost V 6 bases and J 2 bases, with 8 bases left between them. Germline-derived CDR1 and CDR2 are MDHEN and SYDVKM. As DNA, the CDR3 is TGTGCCAGCAGACTTACAGCCTACGAGCAGTACTTC. Encoded protein: CASRLTAYEQYF.

The chain combines TRBV6-6 with TRBJ1-2, with 12 bases that match TRBD1. This CDR3 spans 14 amino acids. Trimming at V came to 8 bases and at J to 5 bases, leaving 6 bases not matched to a gene. The germline V gene encodes CDR1 MNHNY and CDR2 SVGAGI (reference sequence). DNA of the CDR3: TGTGCCAGCCTCGGGACAGGGGGCGTTTATGGCTACACCTTC. Encoded protein: CASLGTGGVYGYTF.

Here the CDR3 reads CASSRDRATDTQYF. For the CDR3, the DNA is TGTGCCAGCAGCCGGGACAGGGCCACAGATACGCAGTATTTT. The chain carries TRBV6-5 and TRBJ2-3; 9 bases agree with TRBD1. Germline V CDR1 and CDR2: MNHEY, SVGAGI. J gave up 2 bases and V 6 bases, and 3 bases lay outside the gene matches. The CDR3 runs 14 residues.

In its sample, this clone was seen once. V usage is TRBV5-4 and J usage is TRBJ1-6; the D is unclear. V lost 4 bases and J lost 7, with 12 bases in between. CDR1 and CDR2 (germline): SGHNT, YYREEE (reference sequence). This CDR3 is built from 14 residues. The CDR3: CASSAEGLNSPLHF. CDR3 in DNA: TGTGCCAGCAGCGCCGAGGGCCTAAATTCACCCCTCCACTTT.

This chain connects TRBV27 to TRBJ2-1, with D possibly being TRBD2 (6 bases). The CDR3 contains 11 residues. Looked up from germline, CDR1 is MNHEY and CDR2 is SMNVEV (reference sequence). V lost 3 bases and J 13 bases, leaving 10 bases between the germline ends. CDR3 nucleotide sequence: TGTGCCAGCAGTTTCGGAGGGCGTCAGTTCTTC. Translating gives CASSFGGRQFF.

The genes are TRBV7-2 and TRBJ2-2, with 7 nucleotides matching TRBD2. Trimming cost V 3 bases and J 6 bases; bases outside gene matches: 7. The CDR3 extends over 15 amino acids. Germline V lookup: CDR1 SGHTA, CDR2 FQGNSA. CDR3 loop: CASSFRTRSSGELFF. The CDR3 nucleotides are TGTGCCAGCAGCTTTAGGACTAGGTCCTCCGGGGAGCTGTTTTTT.

The chain recombines TRBV7-9 with TRBJ2-3, with D maybe TRBD1 (6 bases). The V end lost 5 bases, the J end lost 14 bases, and 14 bases lay between the germline ends. The germline gives CDR1 SEHNR, CDR2 FQNEAQ (reference sequence). CDR3 length equals 11 residues. The CDR3 here is CASSRQVDSYF. The DNA of the CDR3 is TGTGCCAGCAGCCGACAGGTTGATTCGTATTTT.

The chain employs TRBV7-2 and TRBJ1-3; tentative D call: TRBD1 (5 bases). The ends were cut back, 5 bases at V and 4 bases at J, with 18 bases in the middle. CDR3 length: 16 residues. Germline V gene sequence: CDR1 SGHTA, CDR2 FQGNSA. The CDR3 loop is CASSPRVGGIGNTIYF. Written as DNA, the CDR3 is TGTGCCAGCAGCCCCAGGGTGGGAGGAATCGGAAACACCATATATTTT.

The V and J genes are TRBV11-2 and TRBJ1-6; 8 bases agree with TRBD1. J was trimmed by 0 bases and V by 7 bases; bases with no gene match: 14. The CDR3 length is 19 residues. The germline V gene has CDR1 SGHAT and CDR2 FQNNGV. CDR3 nucleotide sequence: TGTGCCAGCATCTCAGGGGGCAGGGGGCCCAGCTCCTATAATTCACCCCTCCACTTT. Protein sequence: CASISGGRGPSSYNSPLHF.

The J gene is TRBJ1-2, the V gene TRBV5-6; 7 bases map to TRBD1. Germline V gives CDR1 SGHDT, CDR2 YYEEEE. V shed 2 bases, J shed 6 bases, and the junction held 4 bases outside the gene matches. The CDR3 covers 13 residues. CDR3 nucleotide sequence: TGTGCCAGCAGCTTAATAGGGGGCGATGGCTACACCTTC. As protein: CASSLIGGDGYTF. The variable domain in full, with the rest retrieved from reference TRBV5-6 and TRBJ1-2, is DAGVTQSPTHLIKTRGQQVTLRCSPKSGHDTVSWYQQALGQGPQFIFQYYEEEERQRGNFPDRFSGHQFPNYSSELNVNALLLGDSALYLCASSLIGGDGYTFGSGTRLTVV.

This clone is a singleton in its sample. The gene calls are TRBV7-2 and TRBJ1-2; a possible D gene is TRBD1 (5 bases). This CDR3 region has 14 residues. Trimming shortened V by 3 bases and J by 6 bases, and 14 bases separated the two germline ends. CDR1 is SGHTA, CDR2 FQGNSA, per germline. The CDR3 coding sequence is TGTGCCAGCAGCTTGCCAGGGCCCATCCATGGCTACACCTTC. This codes for CASSLPGPIHGYTF. The complete variable domain, with remaining parts taken from reference TRBV7-2 and TRBJ1-2, reads GAGVSQSPSNKVTEKGKDVELRCDPISGHTALYWYRQSLGQGLEFLIYFQGNSAPDKSGLPSDRFSAERTGGSVSTLTIQRTQQEDSAVYLCASSLPGPIHGYTFGSGTRLTVV.

The count of this clone is one. The gene calls are TRBV2 and TRBJ1-6; unclear D gene. With 1 base removed from V and 7 bases from J, the gap between germline ends came to 8 bases. This CDR3 is 14 amino acids long. CDR1 is SNHLY and CDR2 is FYNNEI in the germline V gene. This CDR3 is CASSEVMRNSPLHF. DNA of the CDR3: TGTGCCAGCAGTGAAGTAATGAGGAATTCACCCCTCCACTTT.

This chain connects TRBV6-5 to TRBJ2-1; 8 bases match TRBD2. The CDR3 has 15 residues. Germline V CDR1 and CDR2: MNHEY, SVGAGI. The V gene end was trimmed by 0 bases and the J gene end by 8 bases; junction bases not matched to a gene: 6. The CDR3 DNA is TGTGCCAGCAGTTACTCGGGGGGACTAGGTCATGAGCAGTTCTTC. It codes for CASSYSGGLGHEQFF.

J is TRBJ2-1 and V is TRBV7-8; D possibly corresponds to TRBD2 (6 bases). This CDR3 contains 12 residues. V was shortened by 6 bases and J by 10 bases, with 13 bases between the two germline ends. The germline CDR1 and CDR2 sequences are SGHVS and FQNEAQ. CDR3 sequence: CASSRGGGEQFF. The CDR3, as DNA: TGTGCCAGCAGTAGGGGCGGAGGGGAGCAGTTCTTC.

This chain links TRBV15 with TRBJ2-1, with D perhaps TRBD1 (5 bases). Germline V gives CDR1 LNHNV, CDR2 YYDKDF (reference sequence). This CDR3 is 13 amino acids long. V shed 0 bases and J shed 8 bases, with 8 bases lying between them. The CDR3, as DNA: TGTGCCACCAGCAGAGACAGGGTTCATGAGCAGTTCTTC. Translated: CATSRDRVHEQFF.

The chain has TRBV7-8 and TRBJ1-2; 8 nucleotides agree with TRBD1. Germline V gene data show CDR1 as SGHVS and CDR2 as FQNEAQ. V lost 3 bases to trimming and J lost 8 bases; unmatched junction nucleotides: 14. This CDR3 spans 16 amino acids. The CDR3 DNA follows: TGTGCCAGCAGCTTGTCCATCGCACAGGGGGGTCAGGGCTACACCTTC. Amino acids: CASSLSIAQGGQGYTF.

This rearrangement joins TRBV4-1 to TRBJ2-1; 12 positions agree with TRBD2. CDR1 and CDR2 (germline): MGHRA, YSYEKL. Unmatched junction bases numbered 4, after V lost 6 bases and J lost 4 bases. The CDR3 consists of 15 residues. This chain's CDR3 is CASRASGGAYNEQFF. In nucleotides, the CDR3 is TGCGCCAGCAGAGCTAGCGGGGGGGCTTACAATGAGCAGTTCTTC.

The rearrangement uses TRBV3-1 (or the pseudogene TRBV3-2) and TRBJ1-3; D uncertain. The germline V gene has CDR1 LGHDT and CDR2 YNNKEL (reference sequence). Trimming took off 2 bases at V and 6 bases at J, with 11 bases between the two ends. The CDR3 length is 14 residues. The CDR3 here is CASSQRSRENTIYF. The CDR3 region has the DNA TGTGCCAGCAGCCAACGTTCAAGAGAAAACACCATATATTTT.

The rearrangement uses TRBV15 and TRBJ2-4; TRBD2 is a possible D gene (6 bases). Trimming stripped 0 bases from V and 8 bases from J, with 14 bases between. This CDR3 comprises 15 residues. Germline values: CDR1 LNHNV, CDR2 YYDKDF (reference sequence). The CDR3 loop reads CATSRDRWGVDIQYF. The DNA for the CDR3 is TGTGCCACCAGCAGAGATCGATGGGGGGTGGACATTCAGTACTTC.

The rearrangement joins TRBV10-2 to TRBJ2-7; 10 nucleotides align to TRBD2. Germline assignment: CDR1 WSHSY and CDR2 SAAADI. The CDR3 has 15 residues. J lost 3 bases, V lost 3 bases, and 5 bases had no gene match. CDR3 nucleotide sequence: TGCGCCAGCAGTGACATAGGACTAGCGGTCTACGAGCAGTACTTC. Translation: CASSDIGLAVYEQYF.